Below are 17 T cell receptor beta chains sequenced from a single sample in a study of blood T cell repertoires in COVID-19. The method was immunoSEQ multiplex PCR; TCRdb's version includes in-frame clones alone and lacks a portion of them. Of 140,000 to 150,000 clones in the sample, around 80% are singletons; the top ten hold more than 1.5%. The sequenced sample was peripheral blood. Receptors were obtained from a woman in her fifties or sixties with acute or convalescent COVID-19.

This rearrangement joins TRBV5-1 to TRBJ2-3; 7 nucleotides line up with TRBD2. CDR3 length equals 16 residues. V lost 0 bases, J lost 4 bases, and 8 bases stayed unmatched. Germline values: CDR1 SGHRS, CDR2 YFSETQ. The CDR3 DNA is TGCGCCAGCAGCTTGGGACTAGCAATAGGCCCAGATACGCAGTATTTT. Translated: CASSLGLAIGPDTQYF.

This chain connects TRBV19 to TRBJ1-4; TRBD1 matches 8 bases. With 6 bases clipped from V and 7 bases from J, the junction kept 7 bases outside the gene matches. CDR1 and CDR2 from the germline V gene are LNHDA and SQIVND (reference sequence). This CDR3 is built from 14 residues. The CDR3 loop reads CASRNGQGREKLFF. The CDR3 nucleotides are TGTGCCAGTAGGAACGGACAGGGACGTGAAAAACTGTTTTTT.

Written as DNA, the CDR3 is TGTGCCAGCAGCGCTCGGGGAGGGCCGGGCACCGGGGAGCTGTTTTTT. It translates to CASSARGGPGTGELFF. The V gene is TRBV2, the J gene TRBJ2-2; 7 nucleotides match TRBD2. The CDR3 sequence is 16 residues long. V shed 6 bases, J shed 4 bases, and the junction held 11 bases outside the gene matches. Germline CDR1 is SNHLY and CDR2 is FYNNEI.

The chain recombines TRBV5-1 with TRBJ2-6, with 7 bases fitting TRBD1. The germline CDR1 and CDR2 sequences are SGHRS and YFSETQ. The junction had 7 bases not matched to a gene; V was cut back by 4 bases and J by 0 bases. This CDR3 has 17 amino acids. The CDR3 spells CASSATGANSGANVLTF. As DNA, the CDR3 is TGCGCCAGCAGCGCTACAGGGGCCAACTCTGGGGCCAACGTCCTGACTTTC.

This chain joins TRBV6-4 and TRBJ2-2; TRBD2 aligns across 9 bases. V dropped 9 bases and J dropped 0; count of bases not matched to a gene: 2. Looked up from germline, CDR1 is MRHNA and CDR2 is SNTAGT. The CDR3 has 14 residues. CDR3 sequence: CASGLAPNTGELFF. CDR3 sequence (DNA): TGTGCCAGTGGACTAGCGCCGAACACCGGGGAGCTGTTTTTT.

The chain couples TRBV28 to TRBJ2-5, with TRBD1 identical over 9 bases. Per germline, CDR1 MDHEN and CDR2 SYDVKM. V gave up 3 bases and J gave up 5 bases; unmatched junction bases: 7. The CDR3 is 15 residues long. The CDR3: CASSFGGTGLETQYF. The CDR3 DNA sequence: TGTGCCAGCAGTTTTGGGGGGACAGGGCTTGAGACCCAGTACTTC.

The chain employs TRBV5-1 and TRBJ2-1, with D uncertain. This CDR3 is 12 amino acids long. The V and J ends lost 0 bases and 9 bases respectively, with 7 bases between them. Germline V CDR1 and CDR2: SGHRS, YFSETQ. Here the CDR3 reads CASSLGGSEQFF. In nucleotides, the CDR3 is TGCGCCAGCAGCTTGGGAGGTAGTGAGCAGTTCTTC.

This chain joins TRBV5-4 and TRBJ1-2, with D unclear. Trimming took off 1 base at V and 2 bases at J, with 12 bases between the two ends. From germline, CDR1 is SGHNT and CDR2 YYREEE (reference sequence). The CDR3 sequence is 15 residues long. The CDR3 nucleotides are TGTGCCAGCAGCTTGCGGTCGGGGAGCAACTATGGCTACACCTTC. This encodes CASSLRSGSNYGYTF.

The chain employs TRBV7-8 and TRBJ2-7, with D perhaps matching TRBD2 (5 bases). CDR3 length: 17 residues. V shed 3 bases and J shed 3 bases, with 21 bases lying between them. The germline gives CDR1 SGHVS, CDR2 FQNEAQ. The CDR3 is CASSFSSSGIQSYEQYF. As DNA, the CDR3 is TGTGCCAGCAGCTTTAGTTCCTCGGGGATACAGAGCTACGAGCAGTACTTC.

J is TRBJ1-1 and V is TRBV19, with a tentative D call TRBD1 (5 bases). CDR1 and CDR2 (germline): LNHDA, SQIVND (reference sequence). Trimming removed 6 bases from V and 4 bases from J, with 12 bases in between. The CDR3 runs 13 residues. DNA for the CDR3: TGTGCCAGTAGGTGGGGGGTGGGCACTGAAGCTTTCTTT. Translation gives CASRWGVGTEAFF.

There are a few counts of this clone. No DNA is shown, since the ends of the CDR3 on it are uncertain; the CDR3 is the one TCRdb lists. The V call is TRBV5-1, the J call TRBJ2-3; the listed D gene, TRBD1, was not tested against the DNA. CDR1 is SGHRS, CDR2 YFSETQ, per germline. The CDR3 is 12 amino acids long, termini counted. The CDR3 spells CASSWGTGAGDF.

The V gene is TRBV28, the J gene TRBJ2-1; D is possibly TRBD2 (5 bases). The length of the CDR3 is 18 residues. The V gene lost 3 bases and the J gene lost 7 bases, with 25 bases spanning the gap. Germline CDR1 reads MDHEN; CDR2 reads SYDVKM. The CDR3 region is CASSFRSTGRARWNEQFF. DNA of the CDR3: TGTGCCAGCAGTTTTCGGTCGACTGGGCGGGCCCGTTGGAATGAGCAGTTCTTC.

This clone was found a few times. CDR3 nucleotides: TGTGCCAGCAGTTACCGGGCTAGCGGCCCCTACGAGCAGTACTTC. It encodes CASSYRASGPYEQYF. The genes are TRBV6-5 and TRBJ2-7; TRBD2 aligns across 7 bases. CDR1 MNHEY and CDR2 SVGAGI come from the germline V gene. The CDR3 sequence is 15 residues long. The junction had 6 bases not matched to a gene; V was cut back by 2 bases and J by 2 bases.

The V call is TRBV4-1, the J call TRBJ2-3; D might be TRBD2 (6 bases). Germline CDR1 reads MGHRA; CDR2 reads YSYEKL. This CDR3 spans 14 amino acids. V shed 0 bases and J shed 8 bases, with 12 bases lying between them. The CDR3 sequence is CASSQESGLGTQYF. The CDR3 nucleotides are TGCGCCAGCAGCCAAGAATCGGGACTTGGTACGCAGTATTTT.

This sequence joins TRBV25-1 and TRBJ2-7, with 9 nucleotides matching TRBD2. CDR1 is MGHDK, CDR2 SYGVNS, per germline. CDR3 length: 15 amino acids. V was clipped by 5 bases and J by 4 bases; unmatched bases: 9. Written as DNA, the CDR3 is TGTGCCAGCAGTAGAGATAGCGGGAGTGTGTACGAGCAGTACTTC. It translates to CASSRDSGSVYEQYF.

The V gene is TRBV7-8, the J gene TRBJ2-1, with TRBD2 matching 12 bases. The V segment lost 5 bases and the J segment 6 bases; nucleotides outside the gene matches: 11. The CDR3 is 17 residues long. The germline gives CDR1 SGHVS, CDR2 FQNEAQ. The CDR3, as DNA: TGTGCCAGCAGCCGAGGGGGCAGACTAGCGGGAGCCAATGAGCAGTTCTTC. It translates to CASSRGGRLAGANEQFF. Combining the CDR3 with reference TRBV7-8 and TRBJ2-1 gives the whole variable domain GAGVSQSPRYKVAKRGQDVALRCDPISGHVSLFWYQQALGQGPEFLTYFQNEAQLDKSGLPSDRFFAERPEGSVSTLKIQRTQQEDSAVYLCASSRGGRLAGANEQFFGPGTRLTVL.

The V gene is TRBV18, the J gene TRBJ2-7; 7 bases match TRBD1. The CDR3 has 13 residues. After removal of 4 bases from V and 3 bases from J, the junction contained 3 bases not matched to a gene. CDR1 is KGHSH and CDR2 is LQKENI in the germline V gene. The CDR3 DNA is TGTGCCAGCTCACTGACAGGGATCTACGAGCAGTACTTC. Translating gives CASSLTGIYEQYF.